One and the same sample provided the 21 T cell receptor beta chains below, sequenced in a study of T cell changes during pregnancy in multiple sclerosis. Produced via immunoSEQ multiplex PCR; TCRdb's table is partial and in-frame only. The sample contains some 21,000 clones, roughly 87% of which appear only once. The sequenced sample was CD8+ T cells from peripheral blood mononuclear cells, obtained in the second trimester of pregnancy. These receptors were obtained from a female donor in good health, enrolled as a control in a pregnancy study.

This clone was counted a few times. V is TRBV7-9 and J is TRBJ2-7; 14 bases map to TRBD2. CDR3 size: 17 residues. Germline V gene sequence: CDR1 SEHNR, CDR2 FQNEAQ (reference sequence). The J segment lost 4 bases and the V segment lost 5 bases, leaving 10 bases of the junction unmatched. CDR3: CASSTTSGGARGYEQYF. For the CDR3, the DNA is TGTGCCAGCAGCACGACTAGCGGGGGGGCAAGAGGGTACGAGCAGTACTTC.

The chain has TRBV5-1 and TRBJ2-2, with a possible D match to TRBD2 (5 bases). V dropped 0 bases and J dropped 2 bases, with 5 bases sitting between them. CDR3 length: 14 amino acids. CDR1 is SGHRS and CDR2 is YFSETQ in the germline V gene. CDR3 in DNA: TGCGCCAGCAGCTTGGCGGGAAACACCGGGGAGCTGTTTTTT. Protein sequence: CASSLAGNTGELFF.

The chain employs TRBV7-9 and TRBJ1-2, with 10 bases matching TRBD1. Germline V gene data show CDR1 as SEHNR and CDR2 as FQNEAQ (reference sequence). The CDR3 length is 15 residues. The V segment lost 2 bases and the J segment 8 bases; nucleotides outside the gene matches: 8. The CDR3 DNA reads as TGTGCCAGCAGCTTATACCGGGACAGGGGAGGCGGCTACACCTTC. It yields the protein CASSLYRDRGGGYTF.

The chain is built from TRBV19 and TRBJ1-5, with 9 bases identical to TRBD1. The CDR3 has 15 residues. V dropped 2 bases and J dropped 7; count of bases not matched to a gene: 6. CDR1 is LNHDA, CDR2 SQIVND, per germline (reference sequence). Written as DNA, the CDR3 is TGTGCCAGTAGTATATTACAGGGGGCTGAACAGCCCCAGCATTTT. As protein: CASSILQGAEQPQHF.

This chain uses TRBV27 with TRBJ2-7; 7 bases are a match to TRBD1. Trimming removed 4 bases from V and 4 bases from J; junction bases left unmatched: 7. The germline CDR1 and CDR2 sequences are MNHEY and SMNVEV (reference sequence). This CDR3 comprises 14 residues. The CDR3 coding sequence is TGTGCCAGCAGTTCCCCCGGGACAGTGTACGAGCAGTACTTC. Protein: CASSSPGTVYEQYF.

V usage is TRBV27 and J usage is TRBJ2-1; D might be TRBD2 (5 bases). V lost 1 base and J 2 bases, leaving 15 bases between the germline ends. The CDR3 totals 17 residues. In germline, CDR1 is MNHEY, CDR2 SMNVEV (reference sequence). The chain's CDR3 is CASSLYGVSATYNEQFF. CDR3 in DNA: TGTGCCAGCAGTTTATACGGGGTTTCGGCTACCTACAATGAGCAGTTCTTC.

The chain is built from TRBV29-1 and TRBJ2-3, with a weak D call TRBD1 (6 bases). The V gene's germline CDR1 is SQVTM and CDR2 ANQGSEA. V was trimmed by 2 bases and J by 4 bases, leaving 16 bases between them. The CDR3 consists of 15 residues. The DNA for the CDR3 is TGCAGCGTTGAAAGGGCCGGACAGAGAGCAGATACGCAGTATTTT. As protein: CSVERAGQRADTQYF.

The chain has TRBV7-2 and TRBJ2-5, with 9 positions matching TRBD1. The J call is doubtful: the DNA matches TRBJ2-7 better. Germline CDR1 is SGHTA and CDR2 is FQGNSA. The CDR3 spans 13 residues. The chain's CDR3 is CASSGQGSYEQYF. Here the CDR3 DNA reads TGTGCCAGCAGCGGACAGGGGTCCTACGAGCAGTACTTC.

The CDR3 DNA follows: TGTGCCAGTACCCCTCGGGCGGGAGTGAGTTACGAGCAGTACTTC. This codes for CASTPRAGVSYEQYF. The rearrangement uses TRBV19 and TRBJ2-7; TRBD2 matches at 7 bases. The CDR3 totals 15 residues. The J segment lost 4 bases and the V segment lost 7 bases, leaving 13 bases of the junction unmatched. Germline V CDR1 and CDR2: LNHDA, SQIVND (reference sequence).

The V call is TRBV9, the J call TRBJ2-3; 7 bases are a match to TRBD1. The V segment lost 4 bases and the J segment 0 bases; nucleotides outside the gene matches: 8. The germline CDR1 and CDR2 sequences are SGDLS and YYNGEE. This CDR3 contains 16 residues. CDR3 sequence: CASSPYPGQSTDTQYF. The CDR3 DNA follows: TGTGCCAGCAGCCCTTACCCGGGACAGAGCACAGATACGCAGTATTTT.

V and J are TRBV4-1 and TRBJ1-1; TRBD1 is a possible D gene (5 bases). Per germline, CDR1 MGHRA and CDR2 YSYEKL. The CDR3 loop spans 16 amino acids. The ends were cut back, 0 bases at V and 8 bases at J, with 19 bases in the middle. CDR3 in DNA: TGCGCCAGCAGCCAAGAGAAGGGGCGCAGGTCGACGGAAGCTTTCTTT. Translating gives CASSQEKGRRSTEAFF.

This clone appeared a few times. The chain links TRBV6-4 to TRBJ2-3; 9 bases line up with TRBD2. Trimming took 8 bases from V and 6 from J; bases not matched to a gene: 12. The length of the CDR3 is 15 residues. Looked up from germline, CDR1 is MRHNA and CDR2 is SNTAGT. The CDR3 loop is CASGPTSGSADTQYF. The CDR3 region has the DNA TGTGCCAGCGGACCTACTAGCGGGTCGGCGGATACGCAGTATTTT.

This clone has just a few counts. The V gene is TRBV6-5, the J gene TRBJ1-3; no clear D gene. The V gene lost 0 bases and the J gene lost 0 bases, with 9 bases spanning the gap. The CDR3 covers 16 residues. Germline V gene data show CDR1 as MNHEY and CDR2 as SVGAGI. CDR3 protein: CASSYSSLDSGNTIYF. The CDR3, as DNA: TGTGCCAGCAGTTACTCGAGTCTAGACTCTGGAAACACCATATATTTT.

The chain uses TRBV5-1 and TRBJ1-4, with 9 bases fitting TRBD1. The trim removed 4 bases at V and 7 bases at J, leaving 5 bases unmatched. Germline values: CDR1 SGHRS, CDR2 YFSETQ. The CDR3 runs 14 residues. The CDR3 spells CASSLGTGLEKLFF. CDR3 DNA sequence: TGCGCCAGCAGCCTCGGGACAGGGCTTGAAAAACTGTTTTTT.

In nucleotides, the CDR3 is TGTGCCAGCAGTTTAGGGGCTGGGGCTAGCGGGGCCTACGAGCAGTACTTC. This codes for CASSLGAGASGAYEQYF. This chain joins TRBV28 and TRBJ2-7, with 9 bases aligning to TRBD2. CDR3 length equals 17 residues. Germline loops: CDR1 MDHEN, CDR2 SYDVKM. Unmatched junction bases numbered 10, after V lost 2 bases and J lost 2 bases.

V is TRBV27 and J is TRBJ2-1; 7 bases are shared with TRBD1. Trimming removed 5 bases from V and 2 bases from J; junction bases left unmatched: 6. Germline-derived CDR1 and CDR2 are MNHEY and SMNVEV (reference sequence). The CDR3 is 15 residues long. CDR3 sequence: CASSLRTGPYNEQFF. For the CDR3, the DNA is TGTGCCAGCAGTCTGAGGACAGGCCCCTACAATGAGCAGTTCTTC.

The J gene is TRBJ1-2, the V gene TRBV27; 8 bases agree with TRBD1. CDR1 and CDR2 from the germline V gene are MNHEY and SMNVEV (reference sequence). V trimming: 4 bases; J trimming: 8 bases; junction bases outside the gene matches: 3. This CDR3 has 12 residues. The CDR3 loop is CASSWPGGGYTF. The CDR3 DNA reads as TGTGCCAGCAGTTGGCCAGGGGGCGGCTACACCTTC.

With respect to this clone: An end of the junction differs from the germline gene, which may be a read error. The V and J genes are TRBV19 and TRBJ2-7; maybe TRBD2 (5 bases). Germline CDR1 LNHDA, CDR2 SQIVND (reference sequence). CDR3 size: 8 residues. The CDR3 region is CASSISGF. Written as DNA, the CDR3 is TGTGCCAGTAGTATAAGCGGCTTC.

The V and J genes are TRBV7-9 and TRBJ1-4; tentative D call: TRBD1 (6 bases). The CDR3 totals 18 residues. The ends were cut back, 2 bases at V and 0 bases at J, with 16 bases in the middle. Germline lookup yields CDR1 SEHNR and CDR2 FQNEAQ (reference sequence). The CDR3 protein is CASSLWGGAQATNEKLFF. The CDR3 nucleotides read TGTGCCAGCAGCTTATGGGGGGGGGCGCAAGCAACTAATGAAAAACTGTTTTTT. The full variable domain, with the rest looked up from reference TRBV7-9 and TRBJ1-4, is DTGVSQNPRHKITKRGQNVTFRCDPISEHNRLYWYRQTLGQGPEFLTYFQNEAQLEKSRLLSDRFSAERPKGSFSTLEIQRTEQGDSAMYLCASSLWGGAQATNEKLFFGSGTQLSVL.

The chain combines TRBV19 with TRBJ2-1; 11 bases map to TRBD2. Losses at the gene ends were 1 base for V and 7 bases for J; bases not matched to a gene: 3. The CDR3 totals 15 residues. Germline V gene sequence: CDR1 LNHDA, CDR2 SQIVND (reference sequence). This chain's CDR3 is CASSIVAGGANEQFF. CDR3 bases: TGTGCCAGTAGTATAGTAGCGGGGGGGGCTAATGAGCAGTTCTTC.

The chain is built from TRBV19 and TRBJ2-1; a weak D match, TRBD2 (5 bases). The CDR3 consists of 15 residues. Per the germline V gene, CDR1 is LNHDA and CDR2 is SQIVND (reference sequence). Trimming took 8 bases from V and 3 from J, leaving 17 bases between them. The CDR3 protein is CASAPPGMDYNEQFF. In DNA form, the CDR3 reads TGTGCCAGTGCACCCCCGGGGATGGACTACAATGAGCAGTTCTTC.